This entry lists 29 T cell receptor beta chains sequenced from one sample in a study of shared clonotypes between healthy human individuals. Data came from immunoSEQ multiplex PCR; TCRdb stores just in-frame clones and leaves some out. The table includes approximately 530,000 clones, 90% to 97% detected once. Sequencing was done on a sample of naive CD4+ T cells sorted from blood. Subset: CD45RA+ positively selected. The receptors shown here come from a woman aged 30 to 39 in good health.

CDR3 DNA sequence: TGTGCCAGCAGCTTAGTCATCCACGAGCAGTACTTC. It translates to CASSLVIHEQYF. The chain employs TRBV7-9 and TRBJ2-7; D remains ambiguous. Germline CDR1 SEHNR, CDR2 FQNEAQ (reference sequence). Trimming cost V 1 base and J 5 bases, with 6 bases left between them. The CDR3 consists of 12 residues.

The count of this clone is one. The rearrangement links TRBV19 to TRBJ2-1; a possible D gene is TRBD1 (6 bases). V was trimmed by 2 bases and J by 5 bases, leaving 16 bases between them. CDR3 length: 16 residues. CDR1 is LNHDA and CDR2 is SQIVND in the germline V gene (reference sequence). The CDR3 DNA follows: TGTGCCAGTAGTATATCGAACAGGGCTAGTAACAATGAGCAGTTCTTC. As protein: CASSISNRASNNEQFF.

The gene calls are TRBV18 and TRBJ1-5; D possibly corresponds to TRBD1 (6 bases). The CDR3 has 14 amino acids. Germline V lookup: CDR1 KGHSH, CDR2 LQKENI. Trimming removed 2 bases at V and 6 bases at J, with 11 bases between. The chain's CDR3 is CASSPGGVGQPQHF. DNA of the CDR3: TGTGCCAGCTCACCAGGGGGCGTGGGTCAGCCCCAGCATTTT.

The chain recombines TRBV18 with TRBJ1-1, with D unclear. Deletions cut 9 bases from V and 0 bases from J, with 14 bases between. This CDR3 region has 14 residues. The germline V gene encodes CDR1 KGHSH and CDR2 LQKENI. The CDR3 coding sequence is TGTGCCAGTACTGACGTATTTATGAACACTGAAGCTTTCTTT. This encodes CASTDVFMNTEAFF.

V and J are TRBV6-5 and TRBJ2-2; 10 bases are shared with TRBD1. Germline loops: CDR1 MNHEY, CDR2 SVGAGI. V trimming: 3 bases; J trimming: 6 bases; junction bases outside the gene matches: 4. The CDR3 contains 15 residues. Here the CDR3 DNA reads TGTGCCAGCAGTTATGGGGACAGGGGTCCCGGGGAGCTGTTTTTT. Its translation is CASSYGDRGPGELFF.

V and J are TRBV19 and TRBJ2-1, with a possible D match to TRBD2 (6 bases). Trimming removed 4 bases from V and 0 bases from J, with 22 bases in between. The V gene's germline CDR1 is LNHDA and CDR2 SQIVND (reference sequence). This CDR3 has 19 residues. The CDR3 sequence is CASSTPPRDFLNSYNEQFF. CDR3 sequence (DNA): TGTGCCAGTAGTACTCCGCCCCGGGACTTCCTTAACTCCTACAATGAGCAGTTCTTC.

This chain connects TRBV16 to TRBJ1-5; 8 nucleotides align to TRBD1. The CDR3 contains 15 residues. From germline, CDR1 is KGHSY and CDR2 FQNENV. The V and J ends lost 0 bases and 6 bases, in that order; junction bases with no gene match: 4. The CDR3 DNA reads TGTGCCAGCAGCCAATCTGAGACAGGGGTTCAGCCCCAGCATTTT. Its translation: CASSQSETGVQPQHF.

The V and J genes are TRBV6-4 and TRBJ1-4, with D tentatively TRBD1 (5 bases). CDR3 length: 13 residues. Trimming took off 6 bases at V and 7 bases at J, with 12 bases between the two ends. CDR1 is MRHNA, CDR2 SNTAGT, per germline. Written as DNA, the CDR3 is TGTGCCAGCAGCCCTGGGGGTCGTGAAAAACTGTTTTTT. Its translation is CASSPGGREKLFF.

The chain recombines TRBV10-3 with TRBJ2-7, with 7 bases aligning to TRBD2. CDR1 is ENHRY, CDR2 SYGVKD, per germline. This CDR3 is 17 amino acids long. V shed 10 bases and J 0 bases; nucleotides not matched to a gene: 18. The CDR3 here is CATAHGGRGSFSYEQYF. The CDR3 DNA reads as TGTGCCACAGCTCATGGGGGACGCGGGAGTTTCTCCTACGAGCAGTACTTC.

V usage is TRBV28 and J usage is TRBJ2-2, with D perhaps TRBD2 (5 bases). The V end was cut by 9 bases, the J end by 7 bases, with 12 bases between. Germline loops: CDR1 MDHEN, CDR2 SYDVKM. There are 12 residues in the CDR3. The CDR3 nucleotides read TGTGCCAGTCATGGAGCGGTCGGGGAGCTGTTTTTT. Amino acid sequence: CASHGAVGELFF.

CDR3 protein: CASSLASRGETQYF. In DNA, the CDR3 is TGCGCCAGCAGCTTGGCATCGAGAGGAGAGACCCAGTACTTC. The V and J genes are TRBV5-1 and TRBJ2-5; no clear D. Germline assignment: CDR1 SGHRS and CDR2 YFSETQ. Trimming took 0 bases from V and 4 from J, leaving 10 bases between them. This CDR3 region has 14 residues.

On this clone itself: Other DNA sequences in this specimen translate into the identical CDR3. Here the CDR3 DNA reads TGTGCCAGTAGTTCTGGGACAGCTAACTATGGCTACACCTTC. It specifies CASSSGTANYGYTF. J is TRBJ1-2 and V is TRBV19, with 7 positions matching TRBD1. CDR1 and CDR2 (germline): LNHDA, SQIVND (reference sequence). The CDR3 totals 14 residues. After removal of 5 bases from V and 0 bases from J, the junction contained 3 bases not matched to a gene.

V gene TRBV18 combines with J gene TRBJ2-5; 10 bases agree with TRBD2. CDR1 and CDR2 from the germline V gene are KGHSH and LQKENI. This CDR3 comprises 17 residues. V shed 1 base, J shed 2 bases, and the junction held 7 bases outside the gene matches. CDR3 loop: CASSPLSGLAEQETQYF. CDR3 sequence (DNA): TGTGCCAGCTCACCACTGTCTGGACTAGCGGAACAAGAGACCCAGTACTTC.

The V gene is TRBV4-2, the J gene TRBJ2-5; D not certain. CDR1 is LGHNA, CDR2 YNFKEQ, per germline. With 1 base removed from V and 3 bases from J, the gap between germline ends came to 6 bases. This CDR3 has 13 residues. CDR3 loop: CASSQGNKETQYF. As DNA, the CDR3 is TGTGCCAGCAGCCAAGGGAATAAAGAGACCCAGTACTTC.

The DNA for the CDR3 is TGTGCCAGCAGTTACTCGGAGCGGACTAGCGAGCAGTACTTC. Translation: CASSYSERTSEQYF. J is TRBJ2-7 and V is TRBV6-5; 7 bases are shared with TRBD2. The ends lost 0 bases at V and 6 bases at J; junction bases unmatched: 5. CDR1 is MNHEY, CDR2 SVGAGI, per germline. CDR3 length equals 14 residues.

The V call is TRBV29-1, the J call TRBJ2-3, with D perhaps TRBD1 or TRBD2 (5 bases each). Germline-derived CDR1 and CDR2 are SQVTM and ANQGSEA. The V end lost 3 bases, the J end lost 0 bases, and 10 bases lay between the germline ends. The CDR3 covers 14 residues. CDR3 sequence reads: CSVDEGTSTDTQYF. CDR3 DNA sequence: TGCAGCGTTGACGAAGGGACCAGCACAGATACGCAGTATTTT.

CDR3 sequence (DNA): TGCGCCAGCAGCCGACAGGGGTGGGATGGCTACACCTTC. Translation gives CASSRQGWDGYTF. The chain uses TRBV5-1 and TRBJ1-2; 8 bases line up with TRBD1. CDR1 SGHRS and CDR2 YFSETQ come from the germline V gene. V was pared by 4 bases and J by 6 bases, with 5 bases of the junction left unmatched. The CDR3 totals 13 residues.

V is TRBV28 and J is TRBJ2-1, with 9 bases identical to TRBD2. Germline lookup yields CDR1 MDHEN and CDR2 SYDVKM. The CDR3 covers 15 residues. The ends lost 6 bases at V and 10 bases at J; junction bases unmatched: 13. CDR3 residues: CASRPGTSRGVEQFF. As DNA, the CDR3 is TGTGCCAGCAGACCCGGGACTAGCAGGGGGGTCGAGCAGTTCTTC.

The V call is TRBV5-1, the J call TRBJ1-1; maybe TRBD1 (5 bases). Germline V lookup: CDR1 SGHRS, CDR2 YFSETQ. V was cut by 1 base and J by 5 bases, with 9 bases left in between. The CDR3 is 13 amino acids. CDR3 in amino acids: CASSLPGTTEAFF. The DNA for the CDR3 is TGCGCCAGCAGCTTGCCAGGGACTACTGAAGCTTTCTTT.

The V and J genes are TRBV6-5 and TRBJ2-3, with 10 bases fitting TRBD2. Germline V gives CDR1 MNHEY, CDR2 SVGAGI. There are 15 residues in the CDR3. Trimming cost V 6 bases and J 4 bases; bases outside gene matches: 7. The CDR3 DNA sequence: TGTGCCAGCAGACGTAGCGGGAGGCCGGCAGATACGCAGTATTTT. It specifies CASRRSGRPADTQYF.

The chain is built from TRBV5-1 and TRBJ2-1, with D unclear. The CDR3 runs 13 residues. V lost 4 bases to trimming and J lost 11 bases, with 16 bases between them. Germline lookup yields CDR1 SGHRS and CDR2 YFSETQ. The CDR3 spells CASSRNSRSQQFF. The CDR3 region has the DNA TGCGCCAGCAGCCGGAATAGCCGGAGCCAGCAGTTCTTC.

The V call is TRBV7-2, the J call TRBJ2-7; D might be TRBD1 or TRBD2, each matching 5 bases. Germline V gives CDR1 SGHTA, CDR2 FQGNSA. This CDR3 contains 16 residues. With 5 bases removed from V and 6 bases from J, the gap between germline ends came to 23 bases. The CDR3 spells CASSGMGVLSPREQYF. The CDR3 coding sequence is TGTGCCAGCAGCGGGATGGGGGTACTGAGCCCCCGCGAGCAGTACTTC.

The rearrangement links TRBV29-1 to TRBJ1-3; TRBD1 agrees at 7 bases. Germline-derived CDR1 and CDR2 are SQVTM and ANQGSEA. There are 14 residues in the CDR3. V was pared by 6 bases and J by 3 bases, with 8 bases of the junction left unmatched. CDR3 loop: CSVTDREGGNTIYF. The CDR3 DNA is TGCAGCGTAACCGACAGGGAAGGTGGAAACACCATATATTTT.

The V gene is TRBV10-1, the J gene TRBJ1-4; D is ambiguous. V was clipped by 5 bases and J by 8 bases, with 15 bases between them. From germline, CDR1 is WNHNN and CDR2 SYGVQD (reference sequence). The CDR3 length is 14 residues. The CDR3 loop reads CASSPGSEAEKLFF. DNA of the CDR3: TGCGCCAGCAGTCCGGGCTCCGAGGCGGAAAAACTGTTTTTT.

V and J are TRBV2 and TRBJ1-1; D is unresolved. V lost 8 bases, J lost 3 bases, and 16 bases lay in between. The CDR3 length is 14 residues. CDR1 and CDR2 from the germline V gene are SNHLY and FYNNEI. The CDR3 spells CASSESSLDTEAFF. The CDR3 DNA reads TGTGCCAGCTCCGAGAGCTCATTGGACACTGAAGCTTTCTTT.

The rearrangement uses TRBV7-9 and TRBJ2-1, with D possibly called TRBD1 or TRBD2 (6 bases each). From germline, CDR1 is SEHNR and CDR2 FQNEAQ (reference sequence). The ends were cut back, 11 bases at V and 9 bases at J, with 8 bases in the middle. The CDR3 sequence is 9 residues long. CDR3 DNA: TGTGCCGGAGGGGGTGAGCAGTTCTTC. As protein: CAGGGEQFF. The complete variable domain, with remaining parts taken from reference TRBV7-9 and TRBJ2-1, reads DTGVSQNPRHKITKRGQNVTFRCDPISEHNRLYWYRQTLGQGPEFLTYFQNEAQLEKSRLLSDRFSAERPKGSFSTLEIQRTEQGDSAMYLCAGGGEQFFGPGTRLTVL.

The gene calls are TRBV5-1 and TRBJ1-1; D not resolved. Trimming removed 4 bases at V and 7 bases at J, with 14 bases between. Germline CDR1 and CDR2: SGHRS and YFSETQ. The CDR3 loop spans 13 amino acids. The CDR3, as DNA: TGCGCCAGCAGCCCCCCGGCGACGGATGAAGCTTTCTTT. Its translation is CASSPPATDEAFF. Supplemented by reference TRBV5-1 and TRBJ1-1, the full variable domain reads KAGVTQTPRYLIKTRGQQVTLSCSPISGHRSVSWYQQTPGQGLQFLFEYFSETQRNKGNFPGRFSGRQFSNSRSEMNVSTLELGDSALYLCASSPPATDEAFFGQGTRLTVV.

The chain is built from TRBV5-1 and TRBJ2-5; possibly TRBD1 for D (6 bases). The CDR3 loop spans 15 amino acids. Trimming stripped 2 bases from V and 4 bases from J, with 15 bases between. From germline, CDR1 is SGHRS and CDR2 YFSETQ. The CDR3 region is CASSFPTGSGETQYF. Here the CDR3 DNA reads TGCGCCAGCAGCTTCCCGACAGGATCGGGAGAGACCCAGTACTTC. Drawing the rest from reference TRBV5-1 and TRBJ2-5, the complete variable domain is KAGVTQTPRYLIKTRGQQVTLSCSPISGHRSVSWYQQTPGQGLQFLFEYFSETQRNKGNFPGRFSGRQFSNSRSEMNVSTLELGDSALYLCASSFPTGSGETQYFGPGTRLLVL.

This chain connects TRBV5-1 to TRBJ2-3; no reliable D call. CDR3 size: 13 residues. Trimming stripped 5 bases from V and 3 bases from J, with 10 bases between. Germline V CDR1 and CDR2: SGHRS, YFSETQ. Here the CDR3 DNA reads TGCGCCAGCAGGGGTACTGGAACAGATACGCAGTATTTT. Amino acids: CASRGTGTDTQYF.